The 32 T cell receptor delta chains in this list originate from one sample, sequenced in a study of gamma-delta T cells after stem cell transplantation. TCRdb used CATT to re-call clones from the RT-PCR reads. The sample shows around 1,400 delta-chain clones, approximately 15% of them seen only once. Material for sequencing was gamma-delta T cells. The receptors come from a human donor. It is not recorded whose cells these are; they may come from a transplant donor.

There are a few counts of this clone. A far larger clone differs by one base, so this is likely a read error. V usage is TRDV2 and J usage is TRDJ1, with D perhaps matching TRDD3 (6 bases). This CDR3 contains 15 residues. Between the trimmed V and J ends, which lost 3 bases and 7 bases, there was a span of 20 bases. CDR1 and CDR2 from the germline V gene are GEAIGNYY and EKD. In DNA, the CDR3 is TGTGCCTGTGACTACCTACGTGGGGGGGTGAGTAAACTCATCTTT. It translates to CACDYLRGGVSKLIF.

In regard to this clone: Just one base apart from a much larger clone, this may be a read error. The identical CDR3 is also encoded by other nucleotide sequences in the sample. The gene calls are TRDV2 and TRDJ2; possible D gene TRDD3, 6 bases. This CDR3 comprises 19 residues. The V gene lost 1 base and the J gene lost 0 bases, with 20 bases spanning the gap. Germline CDR1 is GEAIGNYY and CDR2 is EKD. The CDR3 DNA follows: TGTGCCTGTGACACGTTAATTCGGACTGGGTCCTCTTTGACAGCACAACTCTTCTTT. It specifies CACDTLIRTGSSLTAQLFF.

As regards this clone: This may come from a read error, since a much larger clone is one base off. This chain joins TRDV2 and TRDJ1, with D unclear. Per the germline V gene, CDR1 is GEAIGNYY and CDR2 is EKD. V was clipped by 9 bases and J by 6 bases, with 10 bases between them. The CDR3 length is 10 residues. The CDR3, as DNA: TGTGCCCACTTCGCAAATAAACTCATCTTT. Protein product: CAHFANKLIF.

By share, this clone counts as large (0.1 to 1%). The chain links TRDV2 to TRDJ1; 9 bases agree with TRDD3. V dropped 0 bases and J dropped 1; count of bases not matched to a gene: 11. This CDR3 spans 18 amino acids. Germline-derived CDR1 and CDR2 are GEAIGNYY and EKD. CDR3 sequence (DNA): TGTGCCTGTGACACCGTGGCGGGGGATACCCATGCCACCGATAAACTCATCTTT. Its protein product is CACDTVAGDTHATDKLIF.

Concerning this clone itself: A read error is possible here, since a much larger clone lies one base away. Other DNA sequences in this sample translate to the same CDR3. The rearrangement links TRDV2 to TRDJ1; D is ambiguous. There are 18 residues in the CDR3. V gave up 3 bases and J gave up 7 bases, with 29 bases separating them. Germline V gene lookup returns CDR1 GEAIGNYY and CDR2 EKD. CDR3 bases: TGTGCCTGTGACCCAGTCCTGGTGCCATCCAATATGGAACCTAAACTCATCTTT. Protein: CACDPVLVPSNMEPKLIF.

This clone was observed a few times. The chain combines TRDV2 with TRDJ1, with 7 bases aligning to TRDD3. Germline values: CDR1 GEAIGNYY, CDR2 EKD. This CDR3 has 14 residues. V lost 2 bases, J lost 3 bases, and 5 bases stayed unmatched. CDR3: CACDSLGGSDKLIF. CDR3 bases: TGTGCCTGTGACAGCCTGGGGGGGTCCGATAAACTCATCTTT.

There are a few counts of this clone. The same CDR3 can be traced to other DNA sequences in this sample. This chain connects TRDV2 to TRDJ2, with 7 bases matching TRDD3. This CDR3 has 17 amino acids. V was clipped by 3 bases and J by 6 bases; unmatched bases: 15. CDR1 GEAIGNYY and CDR2 EKD come from the germline V gene. The DNA of the CDR3 is TGTGCCTGTGACGCGATCTTACGGGGGGATGACTCAGCACAACTCTTCTTT. It yields the protein CACDAILRGDDSAQLFF.

Comment on this clone: A much larger clonotype is one base distant, so this may be a read error. V usage is TRDV2 and J usage is TRDJ2; no clear D gene. Germline CDR1 is GEAIGNYY and CDR2 is EKD. This CDR3 comprises 19 residues. Trimming took off 1 base at V and 0 bases at J, with 20 bases between the two ends. CDR3 region: CACDTLIRTVSSLTAQLFF. For the CDR3, the DNA is TGTGCCTGTGACACGCTAATTCGGACTGTGTCCTCTTTGACAGCACAACTCTTCTTT.

The rearrangement joins TRDV1 to TRDJ1; 13 bases are a match to TRDD3. Per germline, CDR1 TSWWSYY and CDR2 QGS. The CDR3 length is 24 residues. V gave up 1 base and J gave up 5 bases; unmatched junction bases: 28. CDR3 in amino acids: CALGEREEDLVITGGYARRDKLIF. The CDR3 region has the DNA TGTGCTCTTGGGGAACGTGAGGAGGACCTTGTGATTACTGGGGGATACGCGAGGAGGGATAAACTCATCTTT.

Notes on this clone: TCRdb shows a much larger clone's protein in place of this DNA's translation, and the two differ at residue 11, likely through a read error; the protein shown is translated from the DNA. The chain has TRDV2 and TRDJ3; TRDD3 aligns across 7 bases. V lost 0 bases, J lost 0 bases, and 10 bases stayed unmatched. The CDR3 has 20 residues. CDR1 GEAIGNYY and CDR2 EKD come from the germline V gene. The CDR3 here is CACDTGPWGLNSWDTRQMFF. The CDR3 bases are TGTGCCTGTGACACCGGTCCCTGGGGGTTGAACTCCTGGGACACCCGACAGATGTTTTTC.

This sequence joins TRDV2 and TRDJ1; TRDD3 matches at 10 bases. J was trimmed by 0 bases and V by 4 bases; bases with no gene match: 10. The CDR3 contains 17 residues. Germline V lookup: CDR1 GEAIGNYY, CDR2 EKD. In nucleotides, the CDR3 is TGTGCCTGTGATACATTACTGGGGGATCCCAACACCGATAAACTCATCTTT. It codes for CACDTLLGDPNTDKLIF.

About this clone itself: Just one base apart from a much larger clone, this may be a read error. The same CDR3 also results from other DNA sequences found in this sample. V is TRDV2 and J is TRDJ3, with TRDD3 matching 8 bases. The J segment lost 0 bases and the V segment lost 0 bases, leaving 6 bases of the junction unmatched. Per germline, CDR1 GEAIGNYY and CDR2 EKD. This CDR3 comprises 19 residues. The CDR3 DNA sequence: TGTGCCTGTGACACCGTCCTGGGGGACCTCTCCTGGGACACCCGACAGATGTTTTTC. Residues: CACDTVLGDLSWDTRQMFF.

This clone has only a few counts. The protein that TCRdb holds for this DNA derives from a much larger clone and differs from the translated DNA at residue 5, which likely indicates a read error; the protein shown here is translated from the DNA. The chain carries TRDV2 and TRDJ2, with 10 bases matching TRDD3. Germline assignment: CDR1 GEAIGNYY and CDR2 EKD. This CDR3 has 14 amino acids. V lost 3 bases to trimming and J lost 5 bases; unmatched junction nucleotides: 2. CDR3 nucleotide sequence: TGTGCCTGTGACGTACTGGGGGATACAGCACAACTCTTCTTT. Translated: CACDVLGDTAQLFF.

This clone turned up a few times. Since a far larger clone is one base different, this is likely a read error. Other DNA sequences in the same sample also yield this CDR3. The V gene is TRDV2, the J gene TRDJ1, with 13 bases that match TRDD3. In germline, CDR1 is GEAIGNYY, CDR2 EKD. The CDR3 totals 17 residues. CDR3 loop: CACDSLLGDTHTDKLIF. The CDR3 DNA reads as TGTGCCTGTGACAGCCTACTGGGGGATACGCACACCGATAAGCTCATCTTT.

A few counts support this clone. TCRdb attributes to this sequence the protein of a much larger clone, which differs from the DNA translation at residue 9; a read error is likely, and the protein displayed is translated from the DNA. The V and J genes are TRDV3 and TRDJ1; TRDD3 aligns across 13 bases. V lost 1 base to trimming and J lost 0 bases; unmatched junction nucleotides: 29. The CDR3 has 24 amino acids. Germline V gene lookup returns CDR1 TVYSNPD and CDR2 GDNSRS (reference sequence). CDR3 coding DNA: TGTGCCTTTAATCGGAAACCCCCACCACGGGGACTGGGGGATACGCGGGGGAACACCGATAAACTCATCTTT. Encoded protein: CAFNRKPPPRGLGDTRGNTDKLIF.

This clone is deemed medium-sized. The V and J genes are TRDV1 and TRDJ1, with TRDD3 identical over 10 bases. CDR1 is TSWWSYY and CDR2 is QGS in the germline V gene. The CDR3 has 27 amino acids. The V gene end was trimmed by 0 bases and the J gene end by 0 bases; junction bases not matched to a gene: 34. CDR3 DNA: TGTGCTCTTGGGGAACTCCCATCGTTTCTTCGGTTTGAGTCTTTACTGGGGGATTCACCGTACACCGATAAACTCATCTTT. Translation gives CALGELPSFLRFESLLGDSPYTDKLIF.

The chain combines TRDV2 with TRDJ1, with 8 bases that match TRDD3. Germline V gene lookup returns CDR1 GEAIGNYY and CDR2 EKD. This CDR3 is 15 amino acids long. Germline trimming cut 4 bases from V and 4 bases from J; bases unmatched to any gene: 10. CDR3 sequence: CACEEWGMIDDKLIF. In DNA, the CDR3 is TGTGCCTGTGAAGAATGGGGGATGATCGACGATAAACTCATCTTT.

About this clone itself: An end of the junction does not agree with germline; a read error may underlie this. The V and J genes are TRDV2 and TRDJ1; D might be TRDD2 or TRDD3, each matching 5 bases. Germline V gene sequence: CDR1 GEAIGNYY, CDR2 EKD. The CDR3 is 17 amino acids. The CDR3 loop reads CARDTVSGGSYTDKLIF. CDR3 DNA sequence: TGTGCCCGTGACACCGTGTCCGGGGGTTCCTACACCGATAAACTCATCTTT.

In this sample, this clone is large. The J gene is TRDJ3, the V gene TRDV2; 9 bases are shared with TRDD3. With 3 bases clipped from V and 0 bases from J, the junction kept 11 bases outside the gene matches. Germline V gene lookup returns CDR1 GEAIGNYY and CDR2 EKD. CDR3 length: 20 residues. In nucleotides, the CDR3 is TGTGCCTGTGACTCCGCGGAGGGGGATACCCTCTCCTGGGACACCCGACAGATGTTTTTC. As protein: CACDSAEGDTLSWDTRQMFF.

In its sample, this clone was seen a few times. The chain recombines TRDV2 with TRDJ3; D unclear. CDR3 length: 17 amino acids. Per germline, CDR1 GEAIGNYY and CDR2 EKD. V lost 4 bases and J lost 2, with 14 bases in between. DNA for the CDR3: TGTGCCTGTGATAGTACCGAACCTACCTGGGACACCCGACAGATGTTTTTC. Translation gives CACDSTEPTWDTRQMFF.

This clone occurred a few times. This DNA's translation and the protein TCRdb lists, from a much larger clone, do not match at residue 4, likely due to a read error; the protein shown is translated from the DNA. The J gene is TRDJ1, the V gene TRDV2, with 11 bases that match TRDD3. V was clipped by 5 bases and J by 1 base; unmatched bases: 14. CDR3 length: 18 amino acids. Germline CDR1 GEAIGNYY, CDR2 EKD. CDR3 region: CACGTIVLGDKGTDKLIF. CDR3 sequence (DNA): TGTGCCTGTGGCACGATCGTACTGGGGGATAAGGGCACCGATAAACTCATCTTT.

As to this clone: A far bigger clonotype differs at one base, so this is likely a read error. The V call is TRDV2, the J call TRDJ1; 9 nucleotides match TRDD3. The CDR3 runs 15 residues. The germline CDR1 and CDR2 sequences are GEAIGNYY and EKD. CDR3 residues: CACDPWGINTDNLIF. CDR3 DNA sequence: TGTGCCTGTGACCCCTGGGGGATCAACACCGATAACCTCATCTTT.

Remarks on this clone: The junction departs from the called germline gene at one end, perhaps through a read error. The chain links TRDV2 to TRDJ1; possibly TRDD2 for D (8 bases). Germline V gene data show CDR1 as GEAIGNYY and CDR2 as EKD. This CDR3 contains 19 residues. CDR3 sequence reads: CACDILPTEGLGANDNLIF. The CDR3 DNA follows: TGTGCCTGTGACATACTTCCTACGGAGGGGCTGGGGGCCAACGATAACCTCATCTTT.

This clone was seen only a few times. The CDR3 coding sequence is TGTGCCTGTGACACGCTGGGGGATACCAACGGTAAACTCATCTTT. Translation: CACDTLGDTNGKLIF. The V gene is TRDV2, the J gene TRDJ1, with 11 bases fitting TRDD3. CDR1 is GEAIGNYY, CDR2 EKD, per germline. V was clipped by 1 base and J by 7 bases; unmatched bases: 7. The length of the CDR3 is 15 residues.

The table lists this clone with a few counts. The chain has TRDV2 and TRDJ1, with 8 positions matching TRDD3. The length of the CDR3 is 22 residues. The germline gives CDR1 GEAIGNYY, CDR2 EKD. The trim removed 0 bases at V and 0 bases at J, leaving 23 bases unmatched. CDR3 coding DNA: TGTGCCTGTGACACCGTCAAGTCCCAAGGGGATACACCCGTCCTGTACACCGATAAACTCATCTTT. Translation: CACDTVKSQGDTPVLYTDKLIF.

By share, this clone counts as large (0.1 to 1%). V and J are TRDV1 and TRDJ1; perhaps TRDD3 as D (6 bases). The V gene's germline CDR1 is TSWWSYY and CDR2 QGS. Trimming cost V 5 bases and J 0 bases, with 37 bases left between them. This CDR3 is 23 amino acids long. CDR3: CALGPHLRLALWGLPSYTDKLIF. The CDR3 nucleotides are TGTGCTCTTGGGCCCCACCTTCGGCTGGCCCTATGGGGGCTACCTTCGTACACCGATAAACTCATCTTT.

This clone was observed a handful of times. This DNA translates differently at residue 4 from the TCRdb protein, which is that of a much larger clone; a read error is likely, and the protein shown is the DNA's own translation. The chain is built from TRDV3 and TRDJ1, with 13 bases fitting TRDD3. This CDR3 has 24 residues. Germline lookup yields CDR1 TVYSNPD and CDR2 GDNSRS (reference sequence). V lost 2 bases, J lost 0 bases, and 30 bases stayed unmatched. The CDR3 sequence: CAFYRKPPLRGLGDTRGNTDKLIF. Here the CDR3 DNA reads TGTGCCTTTTATCGGAAACCCCCACTACGGGGACTGGGGGATACGCGGGGGAACACCGATAAACTCATCTTT.

As concerns this clone: A much larger clonotype is one base distant, so this may be a read error. The same CDR3 can be traced to other DNA sequences in this sample. This chain connects TRDV1 to TRDJ1, with 8 bases fitting TRDD3. The germline gives CDR1 TSWWSYY, CDR2 QGS. V lost 4 bases to trimming and J lost 1 base; unmatched junction nucleotides: 11. The length of the CDR3 is 17 residues. CDR3 nucleotide sequence: TGTGCTCTTGGGGCTCCTTACTGGGGGCCTACCACCGATAAACTCATCTTT. The encoded protein is CALGAPYWGPTTDKLIF.

The J gene is TRDJ1, the V gene TRDV1; 9 nucleotides agree with TRDD2. Germline assignment: CDR1 TSWWSYY and CDR2 QGS. There are 21 residues in the CDR3. The V gene end was trimmed by 4 bases and the J gene end by 0 bases; junction bases not matched to a gene: 21. The CDR3 bases are TGTGCTCTTGGGGCTACCTTCCTACATAGGGTGGGATGGAAGTACACCGATAAACTCATCTTT. This codes for CALGATFLHRVGWKYTDKLIF.

The chain links TRDV1 to TRDJ1; 11 nucleotides agree with TRDD3. The CDR3 is made up of 21 amino acids. Germline-derived CDR1 and CDR2 are TSWWSYY and QGS. The junction had 17 bases not matched to a gene; V was cut back by 0 bases and J by 2 bases. CDR3 residues: CALGELPLNQLGDKGTDKLIF. CDR3 bases: TGTGCTCTTGGGGAACTACCCCTCAACCAACTGGGGGATAAGGGAACCGATAAACTCATCTTT.

This clone was seen a few times. This chain's CDR3 is CALGEPLYWGMYTDKLIF. The CDR3, as DNA: TGTGCTCTTGGGGAGCCCCTGTACTGGGGGATGTACACCGATAAACTCATCTTT. The genes are TRDV1 and TRDJ1, with TRDD3 matching 10 bases. Losses at the gene ends were 3 bases for V and 0 bases for J; bases not matched to a gene: 10. CDR3 length: 18 amino acids. Germline V gene data show CDR1 as TSWWSYY and CDR2 as QGS.

The chain is built from TRDV2 and TRDJ1; TRDD3 matches 8 bases. V dropped 0 bases and J dropped 2; count of bases not matched to a gene: 7. The CDR3 contains 16 residues. The germline V gene encodes CDR1 GEAIGNYY and CDR2 EKD. CDR3 nucleotides: TGTGCCTGTGACACCTTGTGGGGGATCTCGACCGATAAACTCATCTTT. This encodes CACDTLWGISTDKLIF.